This T cell receptor (beta chain) was documented in a study of T cells after yellow fever vaccination. Study-wide context: Where fractions had low cell numbers, libraries were prepared from them with the SMART-Seq v4 Ultra Low Input RNA kit.

Universal primer sites and UMIs were introduced during 5'RACE template-switching synthesis of TCR cDNA. Each CDR3 protein is one row after TCRdb ran MiXCR on the 5' RACE reads. The data show around 250,000 distinct CDR3 sequences, around 7% seen once. This clonotype has at least ten counts. Its cognate antigen is unknown. Notes on the study in general: A weaker but faster secondary response was observed, peaking on day 5 versus 15. Post-booster reappearance was seen for most primary-vaccination clones (96% CD4, roughly 91% CD8).

The CDR3 totals 16 residues. The germline V gene encodes CDR1 SGHTA and CDR2 FQGNSA. V lost 5 bases and J lost 2, with 17 bases in between. The sequence came from a young man who received the YFV17D yellow fever vaccine. The sequencing used CD4+ T cells sorted from PBMCs, collected 15 days after the yellow fever booster vaccination. The genes are TRBV7-2 and TRBJ2-3, with D tentatively TRBD1 (6 bases). This chain's CDR3 is CASSKALTGSTDTQYF. The DNA for the CDR3 is TGTGCCAGCAGCAAGGCACTCACAGGGTCCACAGATACGCAGTATTTT.